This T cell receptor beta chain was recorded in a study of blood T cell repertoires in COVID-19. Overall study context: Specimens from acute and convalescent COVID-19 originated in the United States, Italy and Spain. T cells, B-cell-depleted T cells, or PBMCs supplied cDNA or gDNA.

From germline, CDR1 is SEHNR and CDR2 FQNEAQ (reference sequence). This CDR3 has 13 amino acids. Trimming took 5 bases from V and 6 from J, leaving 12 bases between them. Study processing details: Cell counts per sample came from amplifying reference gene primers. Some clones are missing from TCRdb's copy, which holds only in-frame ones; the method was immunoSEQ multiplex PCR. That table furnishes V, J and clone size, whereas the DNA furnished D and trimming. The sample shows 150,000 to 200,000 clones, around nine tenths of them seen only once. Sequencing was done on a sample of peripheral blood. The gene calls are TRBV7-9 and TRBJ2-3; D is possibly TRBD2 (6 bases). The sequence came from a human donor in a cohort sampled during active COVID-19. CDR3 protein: CASSRRGMDTQYF. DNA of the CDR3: TGTGCCAGCAGCCGTCGCGGGATGGATACGCAGTATTTT. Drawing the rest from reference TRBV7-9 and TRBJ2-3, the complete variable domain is DTGVSQNPRHKITKRGQNVTFRCDPISEHNRLYWYRQTLGQGPEFLTYFQNEAQLEKSRLLSDRFSAERPKGSFSTLEIQRTEQGDSAMYLCASSRRGMDTQYFGPGTRLTVL.